This paragraph reports one TCR beta chain. Its specificity is not known. The CDR3 loop spans 18 amino acids. CDR1 is LGHNA and CDR2 is YSLEER in the germline V gene. V lost 0 bases to trimming and J lost 5 bases; unmatched junction nucleotides: 9. PCR involved 60 Vbeta and 13 Jbeta primers. Libraries were prepared by immunoSEQ multiplex PCR; TCRdb keeps only in-frame clonotypes and omits some of them. The data hold roughly 100,000 clones, with about 83% observed a single time. These data come from a study of cytomegalovirus exposure and HLA in healthy donors. Study-level points and caveats: In a later analysis, most CMV-associated TCR beta chains appeared HLA-restricted.

This receptor was taken from a man aged 18 to 30 in good health and CMV-seronegative. The specimen sequenced was PBMCs. The V gene is TRBV4-3, the J gene TRBJ2-7, with 14 positions matching TRBD2. The CDR3, as DNA: TGCGCCAGCAGCCAAGACCCGGGACTAGCGGGAGAGACCCACGAGCAGTACTTC. This codes for CASSQDPGLAGETHEQYF.